Listed below are T cell receptor beta chains from one sample, sequenced in a study of tumor-infiltrating lymphocytes in primary liver carcinoma. TCRdb re-analysed the multiplex PCR reads in MiXCR, keeping a single row per CDR3 protein. This sample has fewer than 250,000 distinct CDR3 sequences; almost 65% occur once, and the top ten carry around 7.1%. Sequenced material: peripheral blood. The receptors derive from a woman aged 55 to 70 with primary liver carcinoma and hepatitis B virus infection. CDR3s include the opening cysteine and the closing phenylalanine or tryptophan. Fields, in order: V gene, clone size, J gene, D gene, CDR3 protein, CDR3 DNA. D genes are given only for firm matches. Not every row has a clone size; where given, it reads once, few, many or a size class.

TRBV4-2	NA	TRBJ2-7	NA	CAISQGARDMYF	TGTGCCATCAGCCAAGGGGCCAGGGACATGTACTTC
TRBV5-1	NA	TRBJ2-7	NA	CASNLEGLRQYF	TGCGCCAGCAACTTGGAGGGCCTACGGCAGTACTTC
TRBV27	few	TRBJ1-1	NA	CASRQTALNEAFF	TGTGCCAGCAGACAGACAGCTCTCAATGAAGCTTTCTTT
TRBV10-3	few	TRBJ1-6	NA	CAISDRNSPLHF	TGTGCCATCAGCGACAGGAATTCACCCCTCCACTTT
TRBV5-6	NA	TRBJ2-3	NA	CASSLIGQTVLGDTQYF	TGTGCCAGCAGCTTGATTGGCCAGACCGTCCTAGGGGATACGCAGTATTTT
TRBV5-6	NA	TRBJ2-3	NA	CASTGAPSDTQYF	TGTGCCAGCACAGGAGCTCCCTCAGATACGCAGTATTTT
TRBV6-2/TRBV6-3	many	TRBJ2-3	TRBD2	CASAGGSDTQYF	TGTGCCAGCGCGGGAGGTTCAGATACGCAGTATTTT
TRBV6-2/TRBV6-3	NA	TRBJ1-2	NA	CASPRQGFGYTF	TGTGCCAGCCCCCGGCAGGGCTTTGGCTACACCTTC
TRBV6-1	many	TRBJ1-1	NA	CASSVWGNTEAFF	TGTGCCAGCAGTGTATGGGGGAACACTGAAGCTTTCTTT
TRBV11-3	NA	TRBJ1-2	NA	CASSLGTRGTTFGYTF	TGCGCCAGCAGCTTAGGGACTCGGGGGACTACCTTCGGCTACACCTTC
TRBV4-1	NA	TRBJ2-7	NA	CASSQEVVRVDEQYF	TGCGCCAGCAGCCAAGAGGTGGTTCGGGTTGACGAGCAGTACTTC
TRBV11-3	NA	TRBJ2-1	NA	CASSLAMGYNEQFF	TGTGCCAGTAGCTTAGCGATGGGGTACAATGAGCAGTTTTTC
TRBV6-5	few	TRBJ2-3	NA	CASSYQAGRQYF	TGTGCCAGCAGTTACCAGGCGGGCAGGCAGTATTTT
TRBV11-2	NA	TRBJ2-5	TRBD2	CASSPYGGRTQEAQCF	TGTGCCAGCAGCCCCTATGGCGGGAGAACGCAAGAGGCCCAGTGCTTC
TRBV6-6	NA	TRBJ1-2	NA	CDSFTRNYGSTF	TGTGACAGCTTTACAAGGAACTATGGCTCCACCTTC
TRBV12-5	NA	TRBJ2-3	NA	CANGSLGTLGGGTQYF	TGTGCTAATGGTTCACTAGGGACTCTCGGCGGAGGTACGCAGTATTTT
TRBV10-3	once	TRBJ1-1	NA	CAISESHGLDTKAFF	TGTGCCATCAGTGAATCACATGGTTTAGACACTAAAGCTTTCTTT
TRBV5-5	few	TRBJ1-3	NA	CASSLELGPGNTIYF	TGTGCCAGCAGCTTGGAACTGGGACCTGGAAACACCATATATTTT
TRBV11-2	once	TRBJ2-7	TRBD1	CASSLDRQGPVPGEYEQYF	TGTGCCAGCAGCCTAGATAGACAGGGCCCTGTACCTGGGGAATACGAGCAGTACTTC
TRBV23-1	NA	TRBJ1-5	TRBD1	CASSQSTQGARGNQPQHF	TGCGCCAGCAGTCAATCGACGCAGGGGGCGCGGGGCAATCAGCCCCAGCATTTT
TRBV12-3/TRBV12-4	many	TRBJ2-5	NA	CASSLRRQQETQYF	TGTGCCAGCAGTTTGAGGCGCCAACAAGAGACCCAGTACTTC
TRBV6-1	NA	TRBJ2-3	NA	CASSEVPRLASTDTLYF	TGTGCCAGCAGTGAGGTTCCCCGTTTGGCGAGTACAGATACGCTGTATTTT
TRBV6-5	many	TRBJ1-2	TRBD1	CASSSGQGVYYGYTF	TGTGCCAGCAGTTCGGGACAGGGGGTGTACTATGGCTACACCTTC
TRBV18	NA	TRBJ2-1	NA	CASSPSAGYDEQFF	TGTGCCAGCTCACCTTCGGCGGGGTACGATGAGCAGTTCTTC
TRBV7-9	NA	TRBJ2-7	NA	CASSASSFEQYF	TGTGCCAGCAGCGCGAGCTCCTTCGAGCAGTACTTC
TRBV28	NA	TRBJ2-5	TRBD1	CASSFGSGQGRETQYF	TGTGCCAGCAGTTTCGGCTCGGGACAGGGGAGAGAGACCCAGTACTTC
TRBV6-6	few	TRBJ2-3	NA	CASSYLGISADTQYF	TGTGCCAGCAGTTATTTGGGGATATCGGCAGATACGCAGTATTTT
TRBV11-2	NA	TRBJ2-1	TRBD2	CASSRRLARGPGDEQFF	TGCGCCAGCAGCAGGAGACTAGCAAGAGGGCCGGGGGATGAGCAGTTCTTC
TRBV11-3	NA	TRBJ1-6	NA	CANSSTRHSDNSPLHF	TGTGCCAACAGCTCAACACGGCACAGCGATAATTCACCCCTCCACTTT
TRBV14	NA	TRBJ1-2	NA	CANSQAWERNYGYTF	TGTGCCAACAGCCAAGCGTGGGAGAGAAACTATGGCTACACCTTC
TRBV28	NA	TRBJ2-7	NA	CASTPLESSYEQYF	TGTGCCAGCACCCCCCTTGAGAGTTCCTACGAGCAGTACTTC
TRBV29-1	NA	TRBJ2-2	NA	CSVEANTGELFF	TGCAGCGTTGAAGCGAACACCGGGGAGCTGTTTTTT
TRBV11-2	NA	TRBJ2-3	NA	CAGNFRDTQYF	TGTGCCGGCAACTTTAGGGATACGCAGTATTTT
TRBV6-5	NA	TRBJ2-7	NA	CASSYTGSSEQYF	TGTGCCAGTAGTTACACGGGTAGTTCCGAGCAGTACTTC
TRBV5-1	NA	TRBJ2-3	NA	CASSLAVEGTDTQYF	TGCGCCAGCAGCTTGGCGGTCGAAGGCACAGATACGCAGTATTTT
TRBV28	NA	TRBJ2-5	NA	CANSRREQETQYF	TGTGCCAATAGTCGACGGGAACAAGAGACCCAGTACTTC
TRBV28	many	TRBJ2-5	NA	CASSLSGETQYF	TGTGCCAGCAGTTTATCTGGGGAGACCCAGTACTTC
TRBV28	many	TRBJ2-3	NA	CASSWDGTDTQYF	TGTGCCAGCAGTTGGGACGGCACAGATACGCAGTATTTT
TRBV11-3	NA	TRBJ2-4	NA	CVNSLEGPAKNIQYF	TGTGTCAACAGCTTGGAAGGGCCGGCCAAAAACATTCAGTACTTC
TRBV7-8	NA	TRBJ1-1	NA	CASSLALGRYTGAFF	TGCGCCAGCAGCTTAGCGCTCGGCAGGTACACTGGAGCTTTCTTT
TRBV25-1	NA	TRBJ2-1	TRBD2	CASSQGLAGGISSYNEQSF	TGTGCCAGCAGCCAGGGATTAGCGGGAGGAATTAGCTCCTACAATGAGCAGTCCTTC
TRBV11-2	NA	TRBJ2-3	TRBD2	CARLGLAGPDTQYF	TGTGCCAGATTGGGACTAGCGGGACCAGATACGCAGTATTTT
TRBV11-2	NA	TRBJ2-1	TRBD2	CVSSLKPSGYSSYNEQFF	TGTGTCAGCAGCCTAAAGCCTAGCGGATACAGCTCCTACAATGAGCAGTTCTTC
TRBV6-2/TRBV6-3	many	TRBJ2-6	NA	CASQDSGANVLTF	TGTGCCAGTCAGGACTCTGGGGCCAACGTCCTGACTTTC
TRBV7-9	NA	TRBJ2-1	TRBD1	CASNFDRGREYEQFF	TGTGCCAGCAACTTCGACAGGGGGAGAGAGTATGAGCAGTTCTTC
TRBV30	few	TRBJ2-7	TRBD2	CAWGLAGTYEQYF	TGTGCCTGGGGACTAGCGGGAACATACGAGCAGTACTTC
TRBV18	NA	TRBJ2-7	TRBD2	CASSPSSGVSYEQYF	TGTGCCAGCTCACCATCTAGCGGGGTTTCCTACGAGCAGTACTTC
TRBV20-1	NA	TRBJ1-2	NA	CSARSNNYGYTF	TGCAGTGCTAGATCTAATAACTATGGCTACACCTTC
TRBV6-5	NA	TRBJ2-1	NA	CANSSDRIKQFF	TGTGCCAACAGTTCAGACAGGATAAAGCAGTTCTTC
TRBV11-2	NA	TRBJ2-7	NA	CASGPADNLYEQYF	TGTGCCAGCGGCCCAGCGGATAACCTATACGAGCAGTACTTC
TRBV7-9	NA	TRBJ2-2	NA	CASSLSFGNSGELFF	TGTGCCAGCAGCTTATCGTTTGGAAATTCCGGGGAGCTGTTTTTT
TRBV11-2	NA	TRBJ1-1	NA	CASSSKQAETFF	TGTGCCAGTAGCTCTAAACAGGCTGAAACTTTCTTC
TRBV12-3/TRBV12-4	NA	TRBJ2-1	TRBD2	CASRTSGLQGDEQFF	TGTGCATCAAGGACTAGCGGCCTCCAGGGGGATGAGCAGTTCTTC
TRBV20-1	NA	TRBJ2-7	TRBD1	CSASGQGTGYEQYF	TGCAGTGCTAGCGGACAGGGGACCGGCTACGAGCAGTACTTC